This TCR beta chain was identified in a study of blood T cell repertoires in COVID-19. Background on the study: Acute and convalescent COVID-19 specimens originated in the United States, Italy and Spain. T cells, B-cell-depleted T cells, or PBMCs provided the cDNA or gDNA that served as material.

In the source study's methods: Nucleated cell number was recorded as an estimate derived from reference gene primer amplification. Assay used: immunoSEQ multiplex PCR; TCRdb lists only in-frame clones, some missing. V and J calls and clone size follow that table, whereas D and trimming were derived from the DNA. The sample has about 210,000 clones, just under 85% seen once. The CDR3 loop spans 14 amino acids. Trimming took 1 base from V and 2 from J, leaving 8 bases between them. Germline CDR1 and CDR2: SGHTA and FQGNSA. Enrolment of Seattle patients took place during active infection, and they were followed longitudinally.

The chain uses TRBV7-2 and TRBJ1-1; no firm D call. This TCR derives from a man aged 55 to 70 with COVID-19, enrolled during active disease. Sequenced material: peripheral blood. DNA for the CDR3: TGTGCCAGCAGCTTAGGCGCTTACAACACTGAAGCTTTCTTT. Residues: CASSLGAYNTEAFF.